This T cell receptor beta chain emerged from a study of blood T cell repertoires in COVID-19. This clone was detected only a few times. Only in-frame clones appear in the TCRdb table, and some are missing; sequencing was by immunoSEQ multiplex PCR. Here the sample spans some 150,000 clones, roughly 84% being singletons. CDR1 and CDR2 (germline): MNHEY, SVGAGI. V was shortened by 6 bases and J by 5 bases, with 17 bases between the two germline ends. The length of the CDR3 is 16 residues. This sequence originates from a man in his 70s with acute or convalescent COVID-19. V gene TRBV6-5 combines with J gene TRBJ1-6, with TRBD1 as a possible D gene (6 bases). Material for sequencing was peripheral blood. Written as DNA, the CDR3 is TGTGCCAGCAGCTACGCGGGCAGGGGTGATAATTCACCCCTCCACTTT. Encoded protein: CASSYAGRGDNSPLHF.